One sample yielded the 32 T cell receptor beta chains listed below, sequenced in a study of beta chain features in type 1 diabetes. The study reverse transcribed the entire isolated RNA, so it sequenced expressed TCRB transcripts. TCRdb's copy holds only in-frame clones and misses some; the assay was immunoSEQ multiplex PCR. The sample lists roughly 26,000 clones, 40% to 60% seen once, with 0.3% to 0.35% in the top ten. The antigens for these receptors are not known. Overall study findings and caveats: A moderate, significant TCRB CDR3 shortening appeared in type 1 diabetes across four CD4+ subsets.

What was sequenced was stem cell memory CD4+ T cells from blood. All receptors derive from a man aged 25 to 40 with type 1 diabetes.

V is TRBV6-6 and J is TRBJ1-5; the match to TRBD1 covers 8 bases. J was trimmed by 5 bases and V by 6 bases; bases with no gene match: 9. The CDR3 extends over 15 amino acids. Germline V gene data show CDR1 as MNHNY and CDR2 as SVGAGI (reference sequence). The CDR3 reads CASRSMTGVDQPQHF. The CDR3 DNA is TGTGCCAGCAGAAGCATGACAGGGGTGGATCAGCCCCAGCATTTT.

This clone turned up a few times. The chain uses TRBV7-9 and TRBJ2-7; no firm D call. Germline V gene sequence: CDR1 SEHNR, CDR2 FQNEAQ (reference sequence). Trimming pared 1 base from V and 7 bases from J, leaving 23 bases between. The CDR3 has 17 amino acids. The CDR3 is CASSLDVSGSPRGEQYF. CDR3 DNA sequence: TGTGCCAGCAGCTTAGACGTTTCCGGGTCCCCCCGTGGGGAGCAGTACTTC.

The table lists this clone with a count of one. This chain uses TRBV5-4 with TRBJ2-3; the match to TRBD1 covers 10 bases. The CDR3 length is 16 residues. Germline V gene sequence: CDR1 SGHNT, CDR2 YYREEE (reference sequence). With V trimmed by 4 bases and J by 2 bases, 7 bases remained unmatched. CDR3 coding DNA: TGTGCCAGCAGCCAAAGACAGGGGGCTTCCACAGATACGCAGTATTTT. This sequence encodes CASSQRQGASTDTQYF.

The chain recombines TRBV4-1 with TRBJ1-3, with 8 bases lining up with TRBD1. Unmatched junction bases numbered 2, after V lost 2 bases and J lost 2 bases. Germline CDR1 and CDR2: MGHRA and YSYEKL. This CDR3 contains 15 residues. This CDR3 reads CASSQRTGPGNTIYF. The CDR3 region has the DNA TGCGCCAGCAGCCAACGGACAGGGCCTGGAAACACCATATATTTT.

The chain recombines TRBV6-6 with TRBJ1-5; D might be TRBD1 (5 bases). There are 15 residues in the CDR3. Per the germline V gene, CDR1 is MNHNY and CDR2 is SVGAGI (reference sequence). Trimming took off 6 bases at V and 7 bases at J, with 19 bases between the two ends. The CDR3 sequence is CASSRDPGKGQPQHF. The CDR3 coding sequence is TGTGCCAGCAGCCGCGACCCAGGGAAGGGGCAGCCCCAGCATTTT.

V is TRBV7-2 and J is TRBJ2-5; D ambiguous. Germline loops: CDR1 SGHTA, CDR2 FQGNSA. The CDR3 has 13 amino acids. V was clipped by 1 base and J by 4 bases, with 7 bases between them. The CDR3 DNA reads as TGTGCCAGCAGCTTAGACTACGGAGAGACCCAGTACTTC. Protein product: CASSLDYGETQYF.

The rearrangement uses TRBV6-1 and TRBJ2-7; TRBD1 matches at 8 bases. With 0 bases clipped from V and 5 bases from J, the junction kept 9 bases outside the gene matches. The CDR3 spans 16 residues. Looked up from germline, CDR1 is MNHNS and CDR2 is SASEGT. Here the CDR3 reads CASSEALGQGANEQYF. CDR3 bases: TGTGCCAGCAGTGAAGCGCTTGGGCAGGGGGCGAACGAGCAGTACTTC.

The gene calls are TRBV5-1 and TRBJ2-5; the D is unclear. The CDR3 covers 14 residues. Germline V gene lookup returns CDR1 SGHRS and CDR2 YFSETQ. Trimming removed 4 bases at V and 2 bases at J, with 12 bases between. CDR3 amino acids: CASSAQTGQETQYF. CDR3 DNA sequence: TGCGCCAGCAGCGCCCAGACTGGACAAGAGACCCAGTACTTC. Filled out from reference TRBV5-1 and TRBJ2-5, the complete variable domain reads KAGVTQTPRYLIKTRGQQVTLSCSPISGHRSVSWYQQTPGQGLQFLFEYFSETQRNKGNFPGRFSGRQFSNSRSEMNVSTLELGDSALYLCASSAQTGQETQYFGPGTRLLVL.

V is TRBV27 and J is TRBJ1-4, with 8 bases lining up with TRBD1. Germline CDR1 is MNHEY and CDR2 is SMNVEV (reference sequence). V dropped 5 bases and J dropped 6; count of bases not matched to a gene: 14. This CDR3 comprises 17 residues. CDR3 amino acids: CASSADRGVGYDEKLFF. CDR3 sequence (DNA): TGTGCCAGCAGTGCTGACAGGGGTGTGGGGTACGATGAAAAACTGTTTTTT.

This clone was picked up a small number of times. V and J are TRBV5-1 and TRBJ1-5, with a possible D match to TRBD1 (5 bases). The V end lost 2 bases, the J end lost 7 bases, and 13 bases lay between the germline ends. The CDR3 length is 14 residues. CDR1 is SGHRS, CDR2 YFSETQ, per germline. The CDR3 nucleotides read TGCGCCAGCAGCTTAGAAGGGGTTGACCAGCCCCAGCATTTT. This sequence encodes CASSLEGVDQPQHF.

This clone was found once. This rearrangement joins TRBV19 to TRBJ2-5; the match to TRBD1 covers 7 bases. The J call may not be correct, given that the DNA end is closer to TRBJ2-7. The CDR3 extends over 15 amino acids. Germline V lookup: CDR1 LNHDA, CDR2 SQIVND (reference sequence). The chain's CDR3 is CASRNTDRASYEQYF. In DNA, the CDR3 is TGTGCCAGTAGGAATACCGACAGGGCAAGCTACGAGCAGTACTTC.

This clone occurred a few times. The V gene is TRBV5-4, the J gene TRBJ2-3; no definite D call. V lost 1 base, J lost 4 bases, and 4 bases lay in between. Germline assignment: CDR1 SGHNT and CDR2 YYREEE (reference sequence). The CDR3 loop spans 12 amino acids. The CDR3 spells CASSLSADTQYF. Written as DNA, the CDR3 is TGTGCCAGCAGCTTGTCCGCAGATACGCAGTATTTT.

This clone was seen only a few times. The chain recombines TRBV7-2 with TRBJ2-5, with a weak D call TRBD2 (5 bases). Trimming cost V 1 base and J 5 bases, with 14 bases left between them. CDR3 length: 15 amino acids. The germline V gene encodes CDR1 SGHTA and CDR2 FQGNSA. The CDR3 DNA reads TGTGCCAGCAGCTTAGAGGCTTATACGGGGGAGACCCAGTACTTC. This sequence encodes CASSLEAYTGETQYF.

This clone showed up just a few times. The rearrangement uses TRBV10-3 and TRBJ1-1, with TRBD1 matching 12 bases. The CDR3 is 18 residues long. Looked up from germline, CDR1 is ENHRY and CDR2 is SYGVKD. V lost 4 bases and J lost 5; bases outside the gene matches: 14. This chain's CDR3 is CAISGGLRDRGRGTEAFF. The CDR3 bases are TGTGCCATCAGTGGAGGGCTCCGGGACAGGGGGCGAGGGACTGAAGCTTTCTTT.

This chain uses TRBV5-1 with TRBJ1-6; TRBD1 agrees at 7 bases. The junction had 4 bases not matched to a gene; V was cut back by 4 bases and J by 6 bases. The length of the CDR3 is 14 residues. Germline CDR1 reads SGHRS; CDR2 reads YFSETQ. In nucleotides, the CDR3 is TGCGCCAGCAGCCCGGGACAGCCTAATTCACCCCTCCACTTT. Residues: CASSPGQPNSPLHF. Full variable domain (outside the CDR3, taken from reference TRBV5-1 and TRBJ1-6): KAGVTQTPRYLIKTRGQQVTLSCSPISGHRSVSWYQQTPGQGLQFLFEYFSETQRNKGNFPGRFSGRQFSNSRSEMNVSTLELGDSALYLCASSPGQPNSPLHFGNGTRLTVT.

Written as DNA, the CDR3 is TGTGCCACCAGCAGAGCAGGGGGGTTGTCGGGAAACACCATATATTTT. Residues: CATSRAGGLSGNTIYF. The chain is built from TRBV15 and TRBJ1-3, with 7 bases identical to TRBD1. The germline gives CDR1 LNHNV, CDR2 YYDKDF (reference sequence). V was pared by 1 base and J by 4 bases, with 7 bases of the junction left unmatched. The CDR3 is made up of 16 amino acids.

This chain uses TRBV7-9 with TRBJ1-1; D not certain. The CDR3 spans 14 residues. V gave up 5 bases and J gave up 0 bases, with 10 bases separating them. Germline values: CDR1 SEHNR, CDR2 FQNEAQ (reference sequence). CDR3 sequence reads: CASSTEPVNTEAFF. The DNA of the CDR3 is TGTGCCAGCAGCACCGAGCCGGTGAACACTGAAGCTTTCTTT.

The chain joins TRBV5-1 to TRBJ2-5; D call uncertain. The J call is doubtful: the DNA matches TRBJ2-7 better. This CDR3 region has 14 residues. Germline CDR1 and CDR2: SGHRS and YFSETQ. The CDR3 protein is CASSFGETWGEQYF. In DNA, the CDR3 is TGCGCCAGCAGCTTTGGCGAGACGTGGGGCGAGCAGTACTTC.

This clone appeared a single time. V and J are TRBV9 and TRBJ1-1; D not certain. V shed 0 bases and J shed 0 bases, with 3 bases lying between them. Germline V gene data show CDR1 as SGDLS and CDR2 as YYNGEE. The CDR3 spans 13 residues. CDR3 sequence (DNA): TGTGCCAGCAGCGTAGCAGTGAACACTGAAGCTTTCTTT. It codes for CASSVAVNTEAFF.

The chain combines TRBV2 with TRBJ1-1; D remains ambiguous. This CDR3 has 12 residues. The germline V gene has CDR1 SNHLY and CDR2 FYNNEI. The V end lost 8 bases, the J end lost 1 base, and 8 bases lay between the germline ends. The CDR3: CASATGNTEAFF. CDR3 coding DNA: TGTGCCAGCGCGACGGGGAACACTGAAGCTTTCTTT.

The V and J genes are TRBV28 and TRBJ1-4; D uncertain. From germline, CDR1 is MDHEN and CDR2 SYDVKM. Trimming cost V 3 bases and J 2 bases, with 10 bases left between them. The CDR3 totals 15 residues. As DNA, the CDR3 is TGTGCCAGCAGTTTCAGGAGGGCGACTAATGAAAAACTGTTTTTT. Its translation: CASSFRRATNEKLFF.

This chain uses TRBV29-1 with TRBJ1-2; D might be TRBD1 (5 bases). This CDR3 comprises 12 residues. CDR1 is SQVTM and CDR2 is ANQGSEA in the germline V gene. V lost 4 bases and J 5 bases, leaving 11 bases between the germline ends. CDR3 sequence reads: CSVVSTDYGYTF. CDR3 in DNA: TGCAGCGTTGTGTCGACAGATTATGGCTACACCTTC.

J is TRBJ1-3 and V is TRBV30; no clear D gene. V lost 3 bases and J lost 8, with 11 bases in between. Per germline, CDR1 GTSNPN and CDR2 SVGIG (reference sequence). The CDR3 length is 12 residues. The CDR3 loop is CAWSPSGDTIYF. The CDR3 region has the DNA TGTGCCTGGAGCCCGTCCGGGGACACCATATATTTT. The entire variable domain, with the rest obtained from reference TRBV30 and TRBJ1-3, is as follows: SQTIHQWPATLVQPVGSPLSLECTVEGTSNPNLYWYRQAAGRGLQLLFYSVGIGQISSEVPQNLSASRPQDRQFILSSKKLLLSDSGFYLCAWSPSGDTIYFGEGSWLTVV.

This clone was found a few times. The chain couples TRBV7-2 to TRBJ2-1, with TRBD2 matching 9 bases. The junction had 3 bases not matched to a gene; V was cut back by 3 bases and J by 6 bases. The CDR3 has 14 residues. Looked up from germline, CDR1 is SGHTA and CDR2 is FQGNSA. This CDR3 is CASSFGLARNEQFF. CDR3 DNA: TGTGCCAGCAGCTTTGGACTAGCGCGCAATGAGCAGTTCTTC.

The gene calls are TRBV6-1 and TRBJ2-4; possible D gene TRBD2, 6 bases. Germline loops: CDR1 MNHNS, CDR2 SASEGT. CDR3 length equals 15 residues. Trimming stripped 3 bases from V and 6 bases from J, with 15 bases between. DNA of the CDR3: TGTGCCAGCAGTGAGGGGACCATGGGGGGAAACATTCAGTACTTC. As protein: CASSEGTMGGNIQYF.

The gene calls are TRBV2 and TRBJ2-1, with 12 bases that match TRBD2. The germline V gene has CDR1 SNHLY and CDR2 FYNNEI. V lost 5 bases to trimming and J lost 6 bases; unmatched junction nucleotides: 8. CDR3 length equals 16 residues. Here the CDR3 reads CASSPRTSGNINEQFF. For the CDR3, the DNA is TGTGCCAGCAGTCCCCGGACTAGCGGGAATATCAATGAGCAGTTCTTC.

V and J are TRBV6-1 and TRBJ2-1; D unclear. CDR1 and CDR2 (germline): MNHNS, SASEGT. The V gene lost 1 base and the J gene lost 0 bases, with 13 bases spanning the gap. The CDR3 is 17 amino acids. CDR3 coding DNA: TGTGCCAGCAGTGAAGAGGCTTCGCGGAGCTCCTACAATGAGCAGTTCTTC. Its translation is CASSEEASRSSYNEQFF.

The V and J genes are TRBV4-1 and TRBJ1-2; D may be TRBD1 (6 bases). The germline gives CDR1 MGHRA, CDR2 YSYEKL. The CDR3 extends over 14 amino acids. The germline V and J ends were trimmed by 6 bases and 1 base, with 12 bases remaining between them. CDR3 bases: TGCGCCAGCAGTCTTGAACAGGGTAACTATGGCTACACCTTC. Protein sequence: CASSLEQGNYGYTF.

This clone was observed a single time. The V call is TRBV5-1, the J call TRBJ1-4; D may be TRBD1 (5 bases). The CDR3 is 12 residues long. V lost 0 bases, J lost 11 bases, and 8 bases lay in between. In germline, CDR1 is SGHRS, CDR2 YFSETQ. The chain's CDR3 is CASSLGQGKLFF. Written as DNA, the CDR3 is TGCGCCAGCAGCTTGGGGCAGGGCAAACTGTTTTTT.

This chain joins TRBV10-1 and TRBJ2-7; D unresolved. The germline V gene has CDR1 WNHNN and CDR2 SYGVQD (reference sequence). The ends were cut back, 0 bases at V and 6 bases at J, with 6 bases in the middle. This CDR3 comprises 12 residues. CDR3 amino acids: CASSESESEQYF. Written as DNA, the CDR3 is TGCGCCAGCAGTGAGTCTGAGTCCGAGCAGTACTTC.

The chain recombines TRBV5-1 with TRBJ1-2; 10 positions agree with TRBD1. Germline lookup yields CDR1 SGHRS and CDR2 YFSETQ. After removal of 2 bases from V and 8 bases from J, the junction contained 3 bases not matched to a gene. This CDR3 is 13 amino acids long. This CDR3 is CASSLGTGEGYTF. In DNA form, the CDR3 reads TGCGCCAGCAGCTTAGGGACAGGGGAAGGCTACACCTTC.

This chain links TRBV11-2 with TRBJ1-6; TRBD1 agrees at 9 bases. The CDR3 has 14 amino acids. The trim removed 6 bases at V and 9 bases at J, leaving 6 bases unmatched. Germline CDR1 SGHAT, CDR2 FQNNGV. The CDR3 nucleotides read TGTGCCAGCAGTCGACAGGGGGTTACTTCACCCCTCCACTTT. Protein product: CASSRQGVTSPLHF.